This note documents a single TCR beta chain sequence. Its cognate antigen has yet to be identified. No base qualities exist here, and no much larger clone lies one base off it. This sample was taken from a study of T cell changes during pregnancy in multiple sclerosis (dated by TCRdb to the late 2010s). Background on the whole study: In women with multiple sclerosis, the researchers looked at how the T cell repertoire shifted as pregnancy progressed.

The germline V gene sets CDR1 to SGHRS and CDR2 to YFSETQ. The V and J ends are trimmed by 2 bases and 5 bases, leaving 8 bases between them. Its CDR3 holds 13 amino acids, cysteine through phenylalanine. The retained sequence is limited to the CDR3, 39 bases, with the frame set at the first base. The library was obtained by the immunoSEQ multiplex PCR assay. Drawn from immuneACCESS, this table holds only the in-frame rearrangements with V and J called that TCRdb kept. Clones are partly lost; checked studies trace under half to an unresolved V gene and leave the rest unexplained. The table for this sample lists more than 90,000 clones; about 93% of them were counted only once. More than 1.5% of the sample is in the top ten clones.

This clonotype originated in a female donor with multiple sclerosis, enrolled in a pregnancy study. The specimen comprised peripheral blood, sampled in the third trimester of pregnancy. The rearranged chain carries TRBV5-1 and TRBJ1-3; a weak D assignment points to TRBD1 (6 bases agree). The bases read TGCGCCAGCAGCTTAACAGGGCGAAACACCATATATTTT. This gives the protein CASSLTGRNTIYF.